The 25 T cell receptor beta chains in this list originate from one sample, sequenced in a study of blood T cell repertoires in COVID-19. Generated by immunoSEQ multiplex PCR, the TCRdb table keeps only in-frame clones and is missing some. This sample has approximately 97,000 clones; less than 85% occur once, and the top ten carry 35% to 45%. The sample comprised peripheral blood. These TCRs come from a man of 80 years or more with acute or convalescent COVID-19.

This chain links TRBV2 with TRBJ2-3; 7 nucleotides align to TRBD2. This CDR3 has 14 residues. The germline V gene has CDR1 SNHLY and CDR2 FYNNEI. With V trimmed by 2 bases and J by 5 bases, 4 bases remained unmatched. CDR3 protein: CASSEPTSVDTQYF. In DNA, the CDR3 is TGTGCCAGCAGTGAACCTACTAGCGTAGATACGCAGTATTTT. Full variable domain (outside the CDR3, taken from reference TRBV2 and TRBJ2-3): EPEVTQTPSHQVTQMGQEVILRCVPISNHLYFYWYRQILGQKVEFLVSFYNNEISEKSEIFDDQFSVERPDGSNFTLKIRSTKLEDSAMYFCASSEPTSVDTQYFGPGTRLTVL.

The CDR3: CARSWRTGTDTQYF. In DNA form, the CDR3 reads TGTGCCAGAAGCTGGCGGACAGGGACAGATACGCAGTATTTT. The chain employs TRBV5-3 and TRBJ2-3, with 8 bases aligning to TRBD1. TRBV5-3 has ORF status, its function being uncertain. V shed 3 bases and J 3 bases; nucleotides not matched to a gene: 3. CDR3 length: 14 amino acids.

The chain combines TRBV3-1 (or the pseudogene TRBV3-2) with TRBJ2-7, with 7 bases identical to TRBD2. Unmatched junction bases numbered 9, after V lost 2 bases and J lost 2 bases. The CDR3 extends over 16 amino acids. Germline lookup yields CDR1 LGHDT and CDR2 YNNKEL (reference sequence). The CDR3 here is CASSQRAGTGAYEQYF. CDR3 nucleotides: TGTGCCAGCAGCCAACGAGCGGGGACGGGAGCCTACGAGCAGTACTTC.

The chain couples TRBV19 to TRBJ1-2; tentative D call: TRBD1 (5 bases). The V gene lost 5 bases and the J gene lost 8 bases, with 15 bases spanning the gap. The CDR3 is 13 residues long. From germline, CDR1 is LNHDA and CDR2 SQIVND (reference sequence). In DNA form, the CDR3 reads TGTGCCAGTAGTCCCGGGACTCCGGGGGGCTACACCTTC. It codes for CASSPGTPGGYTF.

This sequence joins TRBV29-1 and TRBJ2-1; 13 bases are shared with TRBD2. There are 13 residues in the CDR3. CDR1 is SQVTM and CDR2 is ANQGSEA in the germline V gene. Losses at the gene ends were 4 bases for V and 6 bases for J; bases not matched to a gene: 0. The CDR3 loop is CSVGLAGGNEQFF. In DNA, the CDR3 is TGCAGCGTTGGACTAGCGGGAGGCAATGAGCAGTTCTTC.

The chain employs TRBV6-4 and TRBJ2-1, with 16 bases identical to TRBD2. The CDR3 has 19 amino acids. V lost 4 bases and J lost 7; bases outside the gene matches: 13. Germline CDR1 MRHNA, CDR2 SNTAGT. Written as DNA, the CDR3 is TGTGCCAGCAGTGCTCGAAGCCACGGGACTAGCGGGAGGGTAAATGAGCAGTTCTTC. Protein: CASSARSHGTSGRVNEQFF.

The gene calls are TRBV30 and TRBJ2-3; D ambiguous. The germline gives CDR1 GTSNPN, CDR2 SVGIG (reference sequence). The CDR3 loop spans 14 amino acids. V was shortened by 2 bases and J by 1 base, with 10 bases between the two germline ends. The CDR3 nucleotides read TGTGCCTGGAGTTTGACCCGGGGCACAGATACGCAGTATTTT. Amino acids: CAWSLTRGTDTQYF.

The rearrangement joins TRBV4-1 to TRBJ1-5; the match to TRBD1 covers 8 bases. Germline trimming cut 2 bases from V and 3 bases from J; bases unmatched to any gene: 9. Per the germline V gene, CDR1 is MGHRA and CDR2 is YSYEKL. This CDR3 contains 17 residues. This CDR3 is CASSQNPGTGVNQPQHF. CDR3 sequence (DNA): TGCGCCAGCAGCCAAAACCCGGGGACAGGCGTCAATCAGCCCCAGCATTTT.

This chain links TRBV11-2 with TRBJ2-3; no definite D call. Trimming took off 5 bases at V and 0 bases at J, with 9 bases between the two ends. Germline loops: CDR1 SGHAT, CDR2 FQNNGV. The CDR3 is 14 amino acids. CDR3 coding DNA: TGTGCCAGCAGCCCTCTCCTTAGCACAGATACGCAGTATTTT. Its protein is CASSPLLSTDTQYF.

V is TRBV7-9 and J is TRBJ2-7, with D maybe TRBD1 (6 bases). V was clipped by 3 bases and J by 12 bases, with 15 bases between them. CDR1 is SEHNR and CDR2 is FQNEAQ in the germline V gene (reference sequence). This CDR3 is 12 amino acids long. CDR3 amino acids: CASSFNRDTLYF. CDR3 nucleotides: TGTGCCAGCAGCTTTAACCGGGACACTCTGTACTTC.

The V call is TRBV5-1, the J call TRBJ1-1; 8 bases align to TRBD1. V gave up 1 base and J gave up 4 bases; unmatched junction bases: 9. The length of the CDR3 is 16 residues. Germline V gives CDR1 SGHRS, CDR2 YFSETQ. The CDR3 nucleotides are TGCGCCAGCAGCTTGCGGCAGGGGGCTATGGGCACTGAAGCTTTCTTT. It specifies CASSLRQGAMGTEAFF. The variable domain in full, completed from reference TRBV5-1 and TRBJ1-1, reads KAGVTQTPRYLIKTRGQQVTLSCSPISGHRSVSWYQQTPGQGLQFLFEYFSETQRNKGNFPGRFSGRQFSNSRSEMNVSTLELGDSALYLCASSLRQGAMGTEAFFGQGTRLTVV.

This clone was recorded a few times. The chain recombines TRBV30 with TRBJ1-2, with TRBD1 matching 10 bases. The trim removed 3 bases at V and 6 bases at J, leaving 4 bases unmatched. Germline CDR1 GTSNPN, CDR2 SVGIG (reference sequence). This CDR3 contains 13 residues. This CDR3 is CAWRDRGTDGYTF. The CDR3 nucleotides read TGTGCCTGGAGGGACAGGGGGACTGATGGCTACACCTTC. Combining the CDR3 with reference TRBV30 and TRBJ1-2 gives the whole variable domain SQTIHQWPATLVQPVGSPLSLECTVEGTSNPNLYWYRQAAGRGLQLLFYSVGIGQISSEVPQNLSASRPQDRQFILSSKKLLLSDSGFYLCAWRDRGTDGYTFGSGTRLTVV.

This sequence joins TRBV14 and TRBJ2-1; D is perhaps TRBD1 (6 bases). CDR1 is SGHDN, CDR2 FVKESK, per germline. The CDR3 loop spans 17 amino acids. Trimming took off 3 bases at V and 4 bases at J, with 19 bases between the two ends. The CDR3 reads CASSHMGDGDTYNEQFF. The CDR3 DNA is TGTGCCAGCAGCCATATGGGAGACGGGGACACATACAATGAGCAGTTCTTC.

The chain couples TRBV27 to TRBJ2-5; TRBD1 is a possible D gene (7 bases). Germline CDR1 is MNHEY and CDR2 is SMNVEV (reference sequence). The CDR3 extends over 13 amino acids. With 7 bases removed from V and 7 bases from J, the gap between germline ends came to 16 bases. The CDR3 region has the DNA TGTGCCAGCAAAAGGCAGGGGGGAGGGACCCAGTACTTC. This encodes CASKRQGGGTQYF.

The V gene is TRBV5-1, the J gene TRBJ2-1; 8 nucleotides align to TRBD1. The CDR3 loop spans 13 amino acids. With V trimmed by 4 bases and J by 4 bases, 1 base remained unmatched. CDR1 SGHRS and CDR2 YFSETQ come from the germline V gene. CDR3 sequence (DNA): TGCGCCAGCAGCCGGGACAGGTACAATGAGCAGTTCTTC. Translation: CASSRDRYNEQFF.

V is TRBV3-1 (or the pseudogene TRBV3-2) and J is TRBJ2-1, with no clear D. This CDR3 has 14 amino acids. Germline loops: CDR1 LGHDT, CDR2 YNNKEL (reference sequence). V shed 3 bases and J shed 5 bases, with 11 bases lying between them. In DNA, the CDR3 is TGTGCCAGCAGCCACCCACTACCGAACAATGAGCAGTTCTTC. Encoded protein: CASSHPLPNNEQFF.

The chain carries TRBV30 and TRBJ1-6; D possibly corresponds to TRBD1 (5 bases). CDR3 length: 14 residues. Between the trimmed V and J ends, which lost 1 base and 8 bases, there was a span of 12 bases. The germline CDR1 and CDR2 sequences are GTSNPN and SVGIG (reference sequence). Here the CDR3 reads CAWSGEGEDSPLHF. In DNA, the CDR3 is TGTGCCTGGAGTGGGGAAGGGGAGGATTCACCCCTCCACTTT.

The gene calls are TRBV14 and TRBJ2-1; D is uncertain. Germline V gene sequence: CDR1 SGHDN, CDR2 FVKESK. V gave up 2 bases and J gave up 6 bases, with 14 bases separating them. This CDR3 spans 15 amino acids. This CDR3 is CASSQWSPLSNEQFF. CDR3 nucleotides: TGTGCCAGCAGCCAATGGTCCCCCCTCAGCAATGAGCAGTTCTTC.

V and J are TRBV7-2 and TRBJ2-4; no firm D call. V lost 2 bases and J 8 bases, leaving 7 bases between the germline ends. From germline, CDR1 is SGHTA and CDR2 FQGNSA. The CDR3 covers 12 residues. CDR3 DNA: TGTGCCAGCAGCTTATCCCGGGACATTCAGTACTTC. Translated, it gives CASSLSRDIQYF.

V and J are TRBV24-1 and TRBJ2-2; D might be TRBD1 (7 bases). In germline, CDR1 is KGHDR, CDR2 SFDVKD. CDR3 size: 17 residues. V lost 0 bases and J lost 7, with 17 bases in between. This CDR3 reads CATSDLPPGGIGGELFF. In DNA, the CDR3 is TGTGCCACCAGTGATTTGCCACCAGGGGGGATCGGCGGGGAGCTGTTTTTT.

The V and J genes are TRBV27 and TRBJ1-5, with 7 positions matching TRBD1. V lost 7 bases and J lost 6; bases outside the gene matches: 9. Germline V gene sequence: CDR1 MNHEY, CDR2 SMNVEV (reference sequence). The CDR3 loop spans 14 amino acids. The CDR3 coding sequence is TGTGCCAGCAAAAACAGGGGACTTGCTCAGCCCCAGCATTTT. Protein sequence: CASKNRGLAQPQHF.

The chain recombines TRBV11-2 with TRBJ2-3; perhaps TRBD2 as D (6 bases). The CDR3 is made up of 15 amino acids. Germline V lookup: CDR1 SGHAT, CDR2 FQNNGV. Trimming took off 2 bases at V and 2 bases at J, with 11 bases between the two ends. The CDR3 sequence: CASSLRRGNTDTQYF. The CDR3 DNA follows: TGTGCCAGCAGCTTACGGCGGGGCAACACAGATACGCAGTATTTT.

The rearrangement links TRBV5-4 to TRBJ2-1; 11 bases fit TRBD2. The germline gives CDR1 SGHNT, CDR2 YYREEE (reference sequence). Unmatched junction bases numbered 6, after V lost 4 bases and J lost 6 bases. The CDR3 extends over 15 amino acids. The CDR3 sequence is CASSQRLAGFNEQFF. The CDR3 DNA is TGTGCCAGCAGCCAACGACTAGCGGGGTTCAATGAGCAGTTCTTC.

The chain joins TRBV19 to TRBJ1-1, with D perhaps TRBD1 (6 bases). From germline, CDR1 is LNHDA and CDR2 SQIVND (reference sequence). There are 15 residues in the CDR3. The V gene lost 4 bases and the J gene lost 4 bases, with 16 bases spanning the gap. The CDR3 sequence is CASSTYRVSGTEAFF. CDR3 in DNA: TGTGCCAGTAGTACGTACAGGGTTTCGGGCACTGAAGCTTTCTTT. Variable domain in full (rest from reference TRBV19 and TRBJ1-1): DGGITQSPKYLFRKEGQNVTLSCEQNLNHDAMYWYRQDPGQGLRLIYYSQIVNDFQKGDIAEGYSVSREKKESFPLTVTSAQKNPTAFYLCASSTYRVSGTEAFFGQGTRLTVV.

As DNA, the CDR3 is TGTGCCAGCAGTTTACCCGACAGGCCGAACACTGAAGCTTTCTTT. It yields the protein CASSLPDRPNTEAFF. J is TRBJ1-1 and V is TRBV28, with a possible D match to TRBD1 (6 bases). Germline V CDR1 and CDR2: MDHEN, SYDVKM. Trimming left V 2 bases short and J 1 base short, with 11 bases between. The CDR3 is 15 residues long.